This T cell receptor beta chain emerged from a study of OX40 agonist ivuxolimab in advanced cancers. Study-level background: An agonistic human IgG2 monoclonal antibody against OX40 (CD134) was given.

Data came from immunoSEQ multiplex PCR; TCRdb stores just in-frame clones and leaves some out. The table records under 100,000 clones, 89% of them present only once. As concerns this clone: One end of the junction does not line up with germline, which may come from a read error.

Germline CDR1 and CDR2: SSHAT and FNYEAQ (reference sequence). The CDR3 is 15 residues long. J is TRBJ2-5 and V is TRBV7-7, with 11 bases lining up with TRBD2. Sequences were derived from CD4+ or CD8+ T cells sorted from blood, sampled in a trial of the OX40 agonist ivuxolimab. The sequence derives from an adult with an advanced solid tumor such as melanoma, head and neck, liver or kidney cancer. This CDR3 reads CASSLAGGTQQTQYF. The CDR3 DNA is TGTGCTAGCAGCTTAGCGGGAGGGACTCAACAGACCCAGTACTTC. Complete variable domain (other parts from reference TRBV7-7 and TRBJ2-5): GAGVSQSPRYKVTKRGQDVTLRCDPISSHATLYWYQQALGQGPEFLTYFNYEAQPDKSGLPSDRFSAERPEGSISTLTIQRTEQRDSAMYRCASSLAGGTQQTQYFGPGTRLLVL.